A selection of T cell receptor beta chains follows, all from one sample in a study of cytomegalovirus exposure and HLA in healthy donors. Only in-frame clones appear in the TCRdb table, and some are missing; sequencing was by immunoSEQ multiplex PCR. The sample includes some 210,000 clones, about 78% seen only once; the top ten take around 4%. Source material: PBMCs. The receptor source for this set is a male donor in good health and CMV-seronegative. The CDR3 runs from the conserved cysteine through the conserved F or W. A D gene is named only where the DNA matches it firmly. Clone size is not always given. Where it is, it says once, few, many or a class for expanded clones.

d_gene	j_gene	v_gene	abundance	CDR3aa	CDR3nt
TRBD1	TRBJ1-6	TRBV5-1	-	CASSRRQGSSYNSPLHF	TGCGCCAGCAGCCGGAGACAGGGGAGCTCCTATAATTCACCCCTCCACTTT
-	TRBJ1-5	TRBV12-2	-	CASPKHTHSNQPQHF	TGTGCAAGTCCCAAACACACCCATAGCAATCAGCCCCAGCATTTT
-	TRBJ1-1	TRBV2	-	CASSLLWNTEAFF	TGTGCCAGCAGCTTACTATGGAACACTGAAGCTTTCTTT
TRBD2	TRBJ2-1	TRBV7-3	-	CASSLMALAGYNEQFF	TGTGCCAGCAGCTTAATGGCACTAGCGGGTTACAATGAGCAGTTCTTC
-	TRBJ1-2	TRBV13	once	CASSQADYRDLYGYTF	TGTGCCAGCAGCCAAGCCGATTACAGGGATCTGTATGGCTACACCTTC
TRBD1	TRBJ1-4	TRBV5-4	-	CASSLGVGGGEKLFF	TGTGCCAGCAGCTTGGGGGTAGGGGGCGGTGAAAAACTGTTTTTT
-	TRBJ2-3	TRBV10-2	-	CASSESRLGGLAGDTQYF	TGCGCCAGCAGTGAGTCCCGACTTGGGGGCTTGGCTGGGGATACGCAGTATTTT
TRBD1	TRBJ2-7	TRBV7-9	-	CSSRGQAYEQYF	TGTTCCAGCAGAGGACAGGCCTACGAGCAGTACTTC
-	TRBJ2-7	TRBV4-1	-	CASSQERRGHEQYF	TGCGCCAGCAGCCAAGAACGCAGGGGCCACGAGCAGTACTTC
-	TRBJ2-7	TRBV7-6	-	CASSLGDRSYEQYF	TGTGCCAGCAGCTTAGGAGACAGATCCTACGAGCAGTACTTC
-	TRBJ1-1	TRBV12-5	-	CASGPGANEAFF	TGTGCTAGTGGTCCAGGGGCGAATGAAGCTTTCTTT
-	TRBJ2-7	TRBV7-9	-	CASSLAGGSSYEQYF	TGTGCCAGCAGCTTAGCTGGGGGGAGCTCCTACGAGCAGTACTTC
TRBD1	TRBJ1-1	TRBV10-3	-	CAISEPGGTEAFF	TGTGCCATCAGTGAACCAGGGGGCACTGAAGCTTTCTTT
-	TRBJ2-5	TRBV11-2	-	CASSPNRGGEETQYF	TGTGCCAGCAGCCCAAACAGGGGGGGGGAAGAGACCCAGTACTTC
-	TRBJ2-2	TRBV5-6	-	CASSLYSRQNTGELFF	TGTGCCAGCAGCTTATACAGCAGGCAGAACACCGGGGAGCTGTTTTTT
TRBD1	TRBJ1-2	TRBV4-1	-	CASSPAGQGHTYGYTF	TGCGCCAGCAGCCCCGCCGGACAGGGACACACCTATGGCTACACCTTC
-	TRBJ1-2	TRBV11-2	-	CASSRTGNYGYTF	TGTGCCAGCAGCCGTACAGGGAACTATGGCTACACCTTC
-	TRBJ1-3	TRBV5-1	once	CASSLGQGSPGNTIYF	TGCGCCAGCAGCTTGGGCCAGGGGTCCCCTGGAAACACCATATATTTT
TRBD1	TRBJ2-7	TRBV19	-	CASSRGQGTVYEQYF	TGTGCCAGTAGTAGGGGACAGGGAACAGTCTACGAGCAGTACTTC
TRBD2	TRBJ2-5	TRBV25-1	-	CASSEGLAQETQYF	TGTGCCAGCAGTGAGGGACTAGCGCAAGAGACCCAGTACTTC
-	TRBJ1-2	TRBV15	-	CATSRDFRTHYGYTF	TGTGCCACCAGCAGAGATTTCAGGACACACTATGGCTACACCTTC
TRBD2	TRBJ2-1	TRBV5-1	-	CASSLRGLADYNEQFF	TGCGCCAGCAGCTTACGAGGACTAGCGGACTACAATGAGCAGTTCTTC